This TCR beta chain was sequenced for a study of beta chain features in type 1 diabetes. Study findings and constraints: A cDNA-based sequencing approach could over-represent cells with high TCR expression. TCRB CDR3s were moderately but significantly shorter in Type 1 diabetes patients in all four CD4+ subsets. More deletions and fewer insertions at VDJ junctions were seen in type 1 diabetes patients. Compared to healthy donors, patients appeared to have naive, central memory and Treg TCRB repertoires that were more alike.

Via the markers CD45RO/CCR7/CD25/CD127/CD95/CD27, stem cell-like memory, regulatory, central memory and naive CD4+ cells were sorted. V was trimmed by 5 bases and J by 5 bases, leaving 12 bases between them. CDR3 length equals 13 residues. Germline lookup yields CDR1 SNHLY and CDR2 FYNNEI. Investigators reverse transcribed all isolated RNA, so they sequenced expressed TCRB transcripts. The data were produced by immunoSEQ multiplex PCR, yet TCRdb's version contains in-frame clones alone and is incomplete. The repertoire has hundreds of thousands of clones, approximately 10% of them found once; the top ten carry around 1%. Notes on this clone: Its antigen remains unidentified.

Source material: central memory CD4+ T cells from blood. This TCR came from a man between 25 and 39 years old with type 1 diabetes. The V call is TRBV2, the J call TRBJ1-2; D might be TRBD1 (6 bases). As DNA, the CDR3 is TGTGCCAGCAGTATCGGACAGTATTATGGCTACACCTTC. It codes for CASSIGQYYGYTF.